The present T cell receptor beta chain was sequenced within a study of blood T cells in healthy people across ages. Alongside a J-beta primer mix, a sample-barcoded 5' primer served in a second PCR lasting roughly 6 to 11 cycles. A tag from a template-switch adaptor with 12 random nucleotides marked each cDNA molecule. MiXCR, applied by TCRdb to the 5' RACE reads, yields one record per CDR3 protein. The table records roughly 1,700,000 distinct CDR3 sequences, roughly 27% of them present only once. The study's findings and limits: Naive T cell percentage strongly correlated with TCR beta diversity. The fall in TCR beta diversity per million T cells was roughly linear with age.

CDR1 and CDR2 (germline): SGHRS, YFSETQ. CDR3 length: 14 residues. Unmatched junction bases numbered 6, after V lost 4 bases and J lost 9 bases. This clonotype showed up just a few times. Its target is not known. J is TRBJ2-1 and V is TRBV5-1, with 11 positions matching TRBD1. The sample comprised blood. The TCR comes from a woman under 40 in good health. In DNA, the CDR3 is TGCGCCAGCAGCGTACTGGGACAGGGGGTTGAGCAGTTCTTC. This encodes CASSVLGQGVEQFF. Together with reference TRBV5-1 and TRBJ2-1, the CDR3 gives the full variable domain: KAGVTQTPRYLIKTRGQQVTLSCSPISGHRSVSWYQQTPGQGLQFLFEYFSETQRNKGNFPGRFSGRQFSNSRSEMNVSTLELGDSALYLCASSVLGQGVEQFFGPGTRLTVL.